This T cell receptor beta chain was recovered during a study of blood T cell repertoires in COVID-19. About the research overall: The United States, Italy and Spain supplied acute and convalescent COVID-19 samples. Sources were T cells, B-cell-depleted T cells, or PBMCs; the material itself was cDNA or gDNA.

Authors' processing steps: Amplification with reference gene primers provided the estimates of nucleated cell counts. Method: immunoSEQ multiplex PCR; TCRdb's copy keeps in-frame clones and lacks some. The DNA gave D and trimming, while V, J and clone size come from that table. The sample has about 110,000 clones; over 65% are singletons. Germline lookup yields CDR1 SGHKS and CDR2 YYEKEE (reference sequence). V was shortened by 4 bases and J by 1 base, with 11 bases between the two germline ends. The CDR3 extends over 14 amino acids. The rearrangement uses TRBV5-5 and TRBJ1-2; the D gene is possibly TRBD1 (5 bases). The clonotype comes from a woman older than 75 with acute or convalescent COVID-19. Sequencing was carried out using peripheral blood. Here the CDR3 DNA reads TGTGCCAGCAGCGCCGGGACTGGTAACTATGGCTACACCTTC. Its translation is CASSAGTGNYGYTF. The whole variable domain, filled in from reference TRBV5-5 and TRBJ1-2, reads DAGVTQSPTHLIKTRGQQVTLRCSPISGHKSVSWYQQVLGQGPQFIFQYYEKEERGRGNFPDRFSARQFPNYSSELNVNALLLGDSALYLCASSAGTGNYGYTFGSGTRLTVV.